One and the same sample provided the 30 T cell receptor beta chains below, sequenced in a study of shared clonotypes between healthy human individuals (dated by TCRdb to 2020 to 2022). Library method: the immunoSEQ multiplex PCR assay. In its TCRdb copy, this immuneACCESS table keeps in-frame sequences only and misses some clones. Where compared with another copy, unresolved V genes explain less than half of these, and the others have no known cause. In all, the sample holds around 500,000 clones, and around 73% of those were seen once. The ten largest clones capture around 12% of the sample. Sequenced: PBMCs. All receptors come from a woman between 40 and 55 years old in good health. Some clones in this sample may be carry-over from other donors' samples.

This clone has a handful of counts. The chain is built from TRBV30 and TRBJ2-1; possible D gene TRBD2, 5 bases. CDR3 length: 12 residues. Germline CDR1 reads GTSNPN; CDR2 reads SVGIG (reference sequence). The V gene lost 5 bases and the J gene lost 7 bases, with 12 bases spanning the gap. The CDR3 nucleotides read TGTGCCTGGGCGGAGGTAGGAAATGAGCAGTTCTTC. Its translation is CAWAEVGNEQFF.

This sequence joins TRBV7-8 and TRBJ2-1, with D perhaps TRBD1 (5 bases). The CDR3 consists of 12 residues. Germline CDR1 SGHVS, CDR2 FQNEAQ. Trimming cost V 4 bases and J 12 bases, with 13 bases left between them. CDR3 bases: TGTGCCAGCAGCTGGGGCAGCGCCGCGCAGTTCTTC. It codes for CASSWGSAAQFF. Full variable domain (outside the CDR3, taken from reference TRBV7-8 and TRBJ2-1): GAGVSQSPRYKVAKRGQDVALRCDPISGHVSLFWYQQALGQGPEFLTYFQNEAQLDKSGLPSDRFFAERPEGSVSTLKIQRTQQEDSAVYLCASSWGSAAQFFGPGTRLTVL.

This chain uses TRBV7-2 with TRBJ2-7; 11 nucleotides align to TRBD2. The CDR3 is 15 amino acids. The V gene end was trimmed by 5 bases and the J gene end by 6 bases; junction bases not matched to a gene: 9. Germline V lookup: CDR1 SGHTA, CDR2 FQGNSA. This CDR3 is CASSPTSGGRREQYF. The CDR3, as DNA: TGTGCCAGCAGCCCCACTAGCGGGGGACGTCGCGAGCAGTACTTC.

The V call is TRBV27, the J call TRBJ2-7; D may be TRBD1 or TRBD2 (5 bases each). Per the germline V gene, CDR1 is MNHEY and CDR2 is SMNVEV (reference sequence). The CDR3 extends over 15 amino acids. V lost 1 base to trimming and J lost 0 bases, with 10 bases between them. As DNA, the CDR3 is TGTGCCAGCAGTTTATTCCCGGGGCCCTCCTACGAGCAGTACTTC. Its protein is CASSLFPGPSYEQYF.

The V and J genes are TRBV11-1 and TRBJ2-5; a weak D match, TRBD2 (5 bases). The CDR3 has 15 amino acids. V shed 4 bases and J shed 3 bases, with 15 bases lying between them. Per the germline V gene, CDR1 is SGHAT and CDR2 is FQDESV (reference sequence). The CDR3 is CASSSPGNAEETQYF. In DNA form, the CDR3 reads TGTGCCAGCAGCTCCCCGGGAAACGCCGAAGAGACCCAGTACTTC.

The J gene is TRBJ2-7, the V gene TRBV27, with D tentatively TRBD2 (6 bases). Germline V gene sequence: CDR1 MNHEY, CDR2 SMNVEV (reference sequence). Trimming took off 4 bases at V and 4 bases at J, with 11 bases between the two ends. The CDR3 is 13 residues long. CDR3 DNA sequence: TGTGCCAGCAGTTGGCGGGACGCGTACGAGCAGTACTTC. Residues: CASSWRDAYEQYF.

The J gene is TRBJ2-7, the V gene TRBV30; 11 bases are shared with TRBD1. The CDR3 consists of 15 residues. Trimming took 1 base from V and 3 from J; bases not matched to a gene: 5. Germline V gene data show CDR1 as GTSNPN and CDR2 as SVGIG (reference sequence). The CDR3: CAWSAQGQGVYEQYF. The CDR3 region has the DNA TGTGCCTGGAGTGCCCAGGGACAGGGGGTCTACGAGCAGTACTTC.

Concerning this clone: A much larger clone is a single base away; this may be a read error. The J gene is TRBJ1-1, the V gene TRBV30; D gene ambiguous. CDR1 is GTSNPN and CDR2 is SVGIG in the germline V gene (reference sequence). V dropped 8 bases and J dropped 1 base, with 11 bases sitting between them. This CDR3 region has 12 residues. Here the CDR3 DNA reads TGTGCCCGGGCCCCGGGGAACACTGAAGCTTTCTTT. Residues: CARAPGNTEAFF.

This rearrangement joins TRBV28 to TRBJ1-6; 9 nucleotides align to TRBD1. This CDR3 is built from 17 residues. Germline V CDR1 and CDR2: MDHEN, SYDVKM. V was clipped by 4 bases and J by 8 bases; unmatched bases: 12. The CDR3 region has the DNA TGTGCCAGCAGTTCCTATGGACGGACAGGGGATCATTCACCCCTCCACTTT. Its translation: CASSSYGRTGDHSPLHF.

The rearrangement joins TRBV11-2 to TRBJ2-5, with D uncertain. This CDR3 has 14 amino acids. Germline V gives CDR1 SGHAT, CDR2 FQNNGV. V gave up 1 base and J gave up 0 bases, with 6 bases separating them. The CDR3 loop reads CASSLGVDQETQYF. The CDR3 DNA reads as TGTGCCAGCAGCTTAGGGGTGGACCAAGAGACCCAGTACTTC.

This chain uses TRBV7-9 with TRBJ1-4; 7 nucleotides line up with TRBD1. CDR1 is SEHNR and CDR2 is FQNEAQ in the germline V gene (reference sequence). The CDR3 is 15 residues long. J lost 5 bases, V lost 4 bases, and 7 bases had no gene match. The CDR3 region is CASSSRTGGNEKLFF. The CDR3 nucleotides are TGTGCCAGCAGCTCTCGGACAGGTGGGAATGAAAAACTGTTTTTT.

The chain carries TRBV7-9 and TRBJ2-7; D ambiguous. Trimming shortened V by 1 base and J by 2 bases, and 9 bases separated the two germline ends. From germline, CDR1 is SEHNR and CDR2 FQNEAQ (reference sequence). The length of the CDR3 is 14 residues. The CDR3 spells CASSLVASTYEQYF. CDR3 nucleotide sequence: TGTGCCAGCAGCTTAGTGGCCTCCACCTACGAGCAGTACTTC.

CDR3 sequence reads: CASSPGAQETQYF. CDR3 nucleotides: TGTGCCAGCAGCCCAGGGGCCCAAGAGACCCAGTACTTC. The chain carries TRBV11-2 and TRBJ2-5; TRBD1 is a possible D gene (6 bases). Per the germline V gene, CDR1 is SGHAT and CDR2 is FQNNGV. The V end lost 5 bases, the J end lost 1 base, and 8 bases lay between the germline ends. CDR3 length equals 13 residues.

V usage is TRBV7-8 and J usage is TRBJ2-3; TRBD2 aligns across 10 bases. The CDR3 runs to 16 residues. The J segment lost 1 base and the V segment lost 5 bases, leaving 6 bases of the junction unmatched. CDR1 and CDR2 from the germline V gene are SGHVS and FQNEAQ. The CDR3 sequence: CASSPWTSGGTDTQYF. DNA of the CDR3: TGTGCCAGCAGCCCCTGGACTAGCGGAGGCACAGATACGCAGTATTTT.

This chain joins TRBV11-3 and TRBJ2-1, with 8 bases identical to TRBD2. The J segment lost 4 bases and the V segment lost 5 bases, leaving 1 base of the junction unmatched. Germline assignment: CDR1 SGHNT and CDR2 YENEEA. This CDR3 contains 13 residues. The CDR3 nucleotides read TGTGCCAGCAGCCCGGGAGGGTACAATGAGCAGTTCTTC. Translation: CASSPGGYNEQFF.

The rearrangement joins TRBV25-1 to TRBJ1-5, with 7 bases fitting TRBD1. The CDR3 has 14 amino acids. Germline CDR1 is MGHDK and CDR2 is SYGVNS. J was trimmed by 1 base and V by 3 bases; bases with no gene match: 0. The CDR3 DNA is TGTGCCAGCAGTGAGACAGGGAGCAATCAGCCCCAGCATTTT. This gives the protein CASSETGSNQPQHF.

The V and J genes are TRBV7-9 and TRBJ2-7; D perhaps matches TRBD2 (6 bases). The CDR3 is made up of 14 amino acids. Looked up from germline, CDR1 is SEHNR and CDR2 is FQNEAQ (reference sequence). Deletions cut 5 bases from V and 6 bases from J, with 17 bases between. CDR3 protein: CASSNRDSPFEQYF. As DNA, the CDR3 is TGTGCCAGCAGCAACCGGGACTCTCCTTTCGAGCAGTACTTC. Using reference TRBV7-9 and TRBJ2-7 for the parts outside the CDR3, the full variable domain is DTGVSQNPRHKITKRGQNVTFRCDPISEHNRLYWYRQTLGQGPEFLTYFQNEAQLEKSRLLSDRFSAERPKGSFSTLEIQRTEQGDSAMYLCASSNRDSPFEQYFGPGTRLTVT.

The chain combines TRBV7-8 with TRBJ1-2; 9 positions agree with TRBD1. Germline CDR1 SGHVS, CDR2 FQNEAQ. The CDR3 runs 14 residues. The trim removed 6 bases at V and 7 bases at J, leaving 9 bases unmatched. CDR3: CASSPVRDRVGYTF. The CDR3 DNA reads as TGTGCCAGCAGTCCGGTCCGGGACAGGGTTGGCTACACCTTC.

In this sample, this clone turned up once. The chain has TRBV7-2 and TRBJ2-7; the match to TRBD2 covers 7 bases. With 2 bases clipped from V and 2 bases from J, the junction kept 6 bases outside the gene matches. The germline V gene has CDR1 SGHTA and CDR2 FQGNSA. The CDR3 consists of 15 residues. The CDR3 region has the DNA TGTGCCAGCAGCTTAAGCGAACTAGCGCCCTACGAGCAGTACTTC. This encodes CASSLSELAPYEQYF.

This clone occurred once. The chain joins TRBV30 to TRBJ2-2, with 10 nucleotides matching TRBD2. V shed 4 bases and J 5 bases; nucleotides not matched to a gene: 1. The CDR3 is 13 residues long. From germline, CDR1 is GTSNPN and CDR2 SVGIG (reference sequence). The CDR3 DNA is TGTGCCTGGACTAGCGGGAGTACCGGGGAGCTGTTTTTT. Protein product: CAWTSGSTGELFF.

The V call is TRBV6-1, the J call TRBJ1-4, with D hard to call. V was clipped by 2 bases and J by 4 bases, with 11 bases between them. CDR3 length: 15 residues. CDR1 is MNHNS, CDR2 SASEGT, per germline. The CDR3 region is CASSERVADNEKLFF. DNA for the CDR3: TGTGCCAGCAGTGAACGGGTCGCAGATAATGAAAAACTGTTTTTT.

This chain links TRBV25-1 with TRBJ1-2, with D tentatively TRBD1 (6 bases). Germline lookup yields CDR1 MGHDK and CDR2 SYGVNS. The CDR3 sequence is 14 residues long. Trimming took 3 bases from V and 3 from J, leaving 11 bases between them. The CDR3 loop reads CASSDAGVYYGYTF. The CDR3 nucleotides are TGTGCCAGCAGTGATGCAGGGGTGTACTATGGCTACACCTTC.

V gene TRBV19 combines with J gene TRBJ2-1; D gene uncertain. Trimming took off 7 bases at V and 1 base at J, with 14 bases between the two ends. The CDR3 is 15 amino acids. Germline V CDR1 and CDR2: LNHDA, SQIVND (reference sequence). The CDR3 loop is CASKQQAASYNEQFF. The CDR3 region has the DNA TGTGCCAGTAAGCAGCAGGCGGCTTCCTACAATGAGCAGTTCTTC.

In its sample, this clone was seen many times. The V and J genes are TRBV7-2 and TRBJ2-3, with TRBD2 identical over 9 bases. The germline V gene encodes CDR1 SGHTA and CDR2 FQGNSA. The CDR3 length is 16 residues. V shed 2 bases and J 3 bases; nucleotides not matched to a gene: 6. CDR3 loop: CASSLRGGGGTDTQYF. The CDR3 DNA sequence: TGTGCCAGCAGCTTACGCGGCGGGGGGGGGACAGATACGCAGTATTTT. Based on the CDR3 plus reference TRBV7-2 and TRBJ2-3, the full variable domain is GAGVSQSPSNKVTEKGKDVELRCDPISGHTALYWYRQSLGQGLEFLIYFQGNSAPDKSGLPSDRFSAERTGGSVSTLTIQRTQQEDSAVYLCASSLRGGGGTDTQYFGPGTRLTVL.

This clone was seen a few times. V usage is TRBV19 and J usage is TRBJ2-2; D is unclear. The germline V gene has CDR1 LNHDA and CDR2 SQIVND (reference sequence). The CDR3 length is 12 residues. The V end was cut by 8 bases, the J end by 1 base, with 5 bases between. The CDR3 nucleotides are TGTGCCAGTGGGTGGAACACCGGGGAGCTGTTTTTT. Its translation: CASGWNTGELFF.

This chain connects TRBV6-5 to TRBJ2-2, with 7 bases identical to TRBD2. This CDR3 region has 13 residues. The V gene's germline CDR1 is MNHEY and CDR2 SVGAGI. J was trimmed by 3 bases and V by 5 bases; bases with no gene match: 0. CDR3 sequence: CASSREDTGELFF. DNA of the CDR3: TGTGCCAGCAGTCGGGAGGACACCGGGGAGCTGTTTTTT.

The CDR3, as DNA: TGTGCCAGCTCACCACCCCTAGGAGAGGCATCCGGGGAGCTGTTTTTT. Its translation is CASSPPLGEASGELFF. The chain is built from TRBV18 and TRBJ2-2; D remains unclear. V was shortened by 0 bases and J by 6 bases, with 14 bases between the two germline ends. Germline V CDR1 and CDR2: KGHSH, LQKENI. CDR3 length: 16 amino acids.

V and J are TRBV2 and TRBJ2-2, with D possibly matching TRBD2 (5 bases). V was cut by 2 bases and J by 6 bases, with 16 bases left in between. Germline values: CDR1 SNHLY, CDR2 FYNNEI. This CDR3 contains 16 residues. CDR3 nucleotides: TGTGCCAGCAGTGAAATTGTAAGGGCGGGCGCCGGGGAGCTGTTTTTT. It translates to CASSEIVRAGAGELFF.

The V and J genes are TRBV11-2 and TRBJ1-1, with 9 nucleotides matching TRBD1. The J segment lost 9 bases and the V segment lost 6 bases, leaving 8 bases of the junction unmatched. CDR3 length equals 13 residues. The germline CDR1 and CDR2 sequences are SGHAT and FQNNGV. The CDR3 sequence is CASSQAGTGQAFF. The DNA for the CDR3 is TGTGCCAGCAGTCAAGCCGGGACAGGGCAAGCTTTCTTT.

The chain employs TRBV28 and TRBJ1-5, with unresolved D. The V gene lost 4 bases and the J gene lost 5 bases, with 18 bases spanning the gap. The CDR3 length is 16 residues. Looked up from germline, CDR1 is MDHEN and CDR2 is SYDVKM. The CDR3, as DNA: TGTGCCAGCAGTTCCCCCGGCAGAGGGTCCGATCAGCCCCAGCATTTT. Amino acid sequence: CASSSPGRGSDQPQHF.